These T cell receptor beta chains were read from a single sample in a study of PD-1 blockade in classical Hodgkin lymphoma. Libraries were prepared by immunoSEQ multiplex PCR; TCRdb keeps only in-frame clonotypes and omits some of them. The profile shows some 7,000 clones, 80% of them singletons. This specimen was CD4+ T cells from blood, taken at baseline. The receptors here all came from a human donor with classical Hodgkin lymphoma. The CDR3 runs from the conserved cysteine through the conserved F or W. A D gene is named only where the DNA matches it firmly. Some rows have no size entry. The others give once, few or many, or a class for an expanded clone.

TRBV5-8	TRBJ2-5	NA	NA	TGTGCCAGCAGCCCCAGACAGGGAGGAGGGTCCCAAGAGACCCAGTACTTC	CASSPRQGGGSQETQYF
TRBV18	TRBJ2-2	NA	NA	TGTGCCAGCTCACCAAGGAGAGAAGCCGGGGAGCTGTTTTTT	CASSPRREAGELFF
TRBV18	TRBJ2-1	NA	TRBD2	TGTGCCAGCTCACCACTCCGGGAGGGTGAGCAGTTCTTC	CASSPLREGEQFF
TRBV6-5	TRBJ2-1	NA	TRBD2	TGTGCCAGTTCGACTAGCATCGGTGAGCAGTTCTTC	CASSTSIGEQFF
TRBV10-3	TRBJ2-5	NA	TRBD2	TGTGCCATCAGTGAGCGACTAGCGGGAGATGAAGAGACCCAGTACTTC	CAISERLAGDEETQYF
TRBV2	TRBJ1-3	NA	NA	TGTGCCAGCCGAGAGAGCTCTGGAAACACCATATATTTT	CASRESSGNTIYF
TRBV28	TRBJ2-4	NA	NA	TGTGCCAGCAGCCGAAACCTGTTAGCCAAAAACATTCAGTACTTC	CASSRNLLAKNIQYF
TRBV2	TRBJ2-7	NA	TRBD1	TGTGCCAGCAGTGTCGGGACAGGAGCCTCCTACGAGCAGTACTTC	CASSVGTGASYEQYF
TRBV18	TRBJ2-7	NA	NA	TGTGCCAGCTCACGAAGTGGGGGAGTGACACACGAGCAGTACTTC	CASSRSGGVTHEQYF
TRBV2	TRBJ1-5	NA	TRBD1	TGTGCCAGCAGTGAAGGGGGACAGGGCAATCAGCCCCAGCATTTT	CASSEGGQGNQPQHF
TRBV5-6	TRBJ2-7	few	NA	TGTGCCAGCAGCTTTACCCCGCCGCCTCCCTACGAGCAGTACTTC	CASSFTPPPPYEQYF
TRBV6-5	TRBJ2-1	NA	TRBD1	TGTGCCAGCAGTTCCCTCCGGGGACAGGGGTACAATGAGCAGTTCTTC	CASSSLRGQGYNEQFF
TRBV18	TRBJ1-2	few	TRBD1	TGTGCCAGCTCATACGGGACAGGGGGTTACTATGGCTACACCTTC	CASSYGTGGYYGYTF
TRBV25-1	TRBJ2-7	NA	NA	TGTGCCAGCAGTGACCACGGGATTTTCGAGCAGTACTTC	CASSDHGIFEQYF
TRBV14	TRBJ1-1	NA	NA	TGTGCCAGCAGCCAAGGAGGAGTGAGGTTTGACACTGAAGCTTTCTTT	CASSQGGVRFDTEAFF
TRBV5-1	TRBJ2-4	NA	NA	TGCGCCAGACAGGACCCGGGTTACATTCAGTACTTC	CARQDPGYIQYF
TRBV7-9	TRBJ1-1	NA	NA	TGTGCCAGCAGCTTAGAAAACGGACCCATGAACACTGAAGCTTTCTTT	CASSLENGPMNTEAFF
TRBV28	TRBJ2-1	NA	TRBD1	TGTGCCAGCAGTTTCGGGACAGGGAGGGCCAATGAGCAGTTCTTC	CASSFGTGRANEQFF
TRBV10-1	TRBJ1-5	few	TRBD1	TGCGCCAGCAGCCGTACAGGGGTAAATCAGCCCCAGCATTTT	CASSRTGVNQPQHF
TRBV5-6	TRBJ2-5	NA	TRBD2	TGTGCCAGCAGCGGGCTAGCGGGTAACCAAGGAACCCAGTACTTC	CASSGLAGNQGTQYF
TRBV25-1	TRBJ2-3	once	TRBD1	TGTGCCAGCAGTGGCCACACAGGGGGAACCACAGATACGCAGTATTTT	CASSGHTGGTTDTQYF
TRBV28	TRBJ2-2	NA	NA	TGTGCCAGCAGTTTCAACAGGGGAGGGGTCACCGGGGAGCTGTTTTTT	CASSFNRGGVTGELFF
TRBV18	TRBJ2-1	NA	NA	TGTGCCAGCTCACCTGGGTGGCTAGACAGGGAGCAGTTCTTC	CASSPGWLDREQFF
TRBV5-8	TRBJ2-2	NA	TRBD2	TGTGCCAGCAGCTTGGCAGGACTAGCGCTTTCCCGTACCGGGGAGCTGTTTTTT	CASSLAGLALSRTGELFF
TRBV5-1	TRBJ1-4	NA	TRBD1	TGCGCCAGCAGCCCCCAGTCGAGGGGGCAAGGTAATGAAAAACTGTTTTTT	CASSPQSRGQGNEKLFF
TRBV11-2	TRBJ2-7	NA	NA	TGTGCCAGCAGCCCACAAAGGGGCGGGAACTCCTACGAGCAGTACTTC	CASSPQRGGNSYEQYF
TRBV11-2	TRBJ2-7	NA	NA	TGTGCCAGCAGCTTAAATGGATACCCGACCAGAAACCCCTACGAGCAGTACTTC	CASSLNGYPTRNPYEQYF
TRBV4-1	TRBJ2-7	NA	NA	TGCGCCAGCAGCCAAGAGGGGCAGGGGCGCTACGAGCAGTACTTC	CASSQEGQGRYEQYF
TRBV7-8	TRBJ2-7	NA	NA	TGTGCCAGCAGCGCTAACCGGGACTTCTACGAGCAGTACTTC	CASSANRDFYEQYF
TRBV27	TRBJ2-5	NA	NA	TGTGCCAGCAGTTTATCAGGCTTTGAGACCCAGTACTTC	CASSLSGFETQYF
TRBV5-1	TRBJ2-1	once	NA	TGCGCCAGCAGCTTGGGCGGTAGCTCCTACAATGAGCAGTTCTTC	CASSLGGSSYNEQFF
TRBV19	TRBJ2-5	NA	NA	TGTGCCAGTAGTCCTCGAGTACGAGCCCAAGAGACCCAGTACTTC	CASSPRVRAQETQYF
TRBV6-1	TRBJ1-2	once	NA	TGTGCCAGCAGTGAAGTACGGACGGACGGTAACTATGGCTACACCTTC	CASSEVRTDGNYGYTF
TRBV5-1	TRBJ2-7	NA	NA	TGCGCCAGCAGATGGGACGTGGGGGTGGGCGAGCAGTACTTC	CASRWDVGVGEQYF
TRBV4-1	TRBJ2-2	NA	NA	TGCGCCAGCGAAGACTGGAGCGCGAACACCGGGGAGCTGTTTTTT	CASEDWSANTGELFF
TRBV10-2	TRBJ2-1	NA	TRBD2	TGCGCCAGCAGTGAACTAGCGGTCGGCGATGAGCAGTTCTTC	CASSELAVGDEQFF
TRBV18	TRBJ2-2	NA	NA	TGTGCCAGCTCACTGGGTGCCGGGGAGCTGTTTTTT	CASSLGAGELFF
TRBV7-9	TRBJ2-7	NA	NA	TGTGCCAGCAGCTTAGCGGCAATAGACTACGAGCAGTACTTC	CASSLAAIDYEQYF
TRBV27	TRBJ1-2	once	TRBD1	TGTGCCAGCAGTTCGACAGGGGATGGCTACACCTTC	CASSSTGDGYTF
TRBV20-1	TRBJ2-1	NA	NA	TGCAGTGCTGGGGCCTACAATGAGCAGTTCTTC	CSAGAYNEQFF
TRBV7-2	TRBJ2-7	NA	TRBD1	TGTGCCAGCAGCTTAGCGGAGTGGGGCAGGGGGTACGAGCAGTACTTC	CASSLAEWGRGYEQYF
TRBV9	TRBJ1-4	NA	NA	TGTGCCAGCAGCGCACAGGGAGGAGGTTATGAAAAACTGTTTTTT	CASSAQGGGYEKLFF